This passage covers 13 T cell receptor beta chains from one sample sequenced in a study of blood T cell repertoires in COVID-19. The data were produced by immunoSEQ multiplex PCR, yet TCRdb's version contains in-frame clones alone and is incomplete. Among approximately 110,000 clones listed, around 85% were seen once. The sequenced sample consisted of peripheral blood. The origin of the receptors is a woman aged 55-69 years with COVID-19, enrolled during active disease.

V gene TRBV3-1 (or the pseudogene TRBV3-2) combines with J gene TRBJ2-3, with 8 bases lining up with TRBD2. CDR1 and CDR2 (germline): LGHDT, YNNKEL (reference sequence). The junction had 2 bases not matched to a gene; V was cut back by 2 bases and J by 4 bases. This CDR3 is built from 14 residues. In nucleotides, the CDR3 is TGTGCCAGCAGCCAAAGCGGGGGTCCAGATACGCAGTATTTT. Residues: CASSQSGGPDTQYF.

The chain is built from TRBV18 and TRBJ1-1; maybe TRBD1 (6 bases). The CDR3 totals 15 residues. CDR1 KGHSH and CDR2 LQKENI come from the germline V gene. V was clipped by 2 bases and J by 1 base, with 11 bases between them. DNA for the CDR3: TGTGCCAGCTCACCAGCCACAGGGTCGAACACTGAAGCTTTCTTT. Translated, it gives CASSPATGSNTEAFF.

The rearrangement joins TRBV7-2 to TRBJ1-4; D may be TRBD1 (5 bases). Germline-derived CDR1 and CDR2 are SGHTA and FQGNSA. The CDR3 has 14 amino acids. V was clipped by 5 bases and J by 7 bases, with 14 bases between them. The CDR3 loop reads CASSHYRSSEKLFF. The CDR3 bases are TGTGCCAGCAGCCATTACAGGTCTAGTGAAAAACTGTTTTTT.

V and J are TRBV7-9 and TRBJ1-1; 9 bases are a match to TRBD1. CDR1 and CDR2 (germline): SEHNR, FQNEAQ (reference sequence). Germline trimming cut 5 bases from V and 3 bases from J; bases unmatched to any gene: 7. The CDR3 extends over 15 amino acids. CDR3 amino acids: CASSRATGGDTEAFF. The CDR3 DNA follows: TGTGCCAGCAGCCGAGCGACAGGGGGGGACACTGAAGCTTTCTTT.

The V gene is TRBV27, the J gene TRBJ1-2, with TRBD1 matching 7 bases. The CDR3 is 16 residues long. Germline V gene lookup returns CDR1 MNHEY and CDR2 SMNVEV (reference sequence). Unmatched junction bases numbered 15, after V lost 6 bases and J lost 5 bases. The CDR3 sequence: CASSLSMPDRLYGYTF. For the CDR3, the DNA is TGTGCCAGCAGCCTGTCAATGCCGGACAGGCTGTATGGCTACACCTTC.

This clone was detected only once. The DNA of the CDR3 is TGCGCCAGCAGTAAATCGACAGAGTCCTACGAGCAGTACTTC. As protein: CASSKSTESYEQYF. The rearrangement uses TRBV5-1 and TRBJ2-7; tentative D call: TRBD1 (5 bases). This CDR3 is 14 amino acids long. V was shortened by 5 bases and J by 1 base, with 13 bases between the two germline ends. Germline CDR1 reads SGHRS; CDR2 reads YFSETQ.

This clone was picked up a small number of times. The gene calls are TRBV9 and TRBJ1-1; perhaps TRBD1 as D (6 bases). This CDR3 region has 14 residues. Germline-derived CDR1 and CDR2 are SGDLS and YYNGEE. The ends were cut back, 4 bases at V and 3 bases at J, with 13 bases in the middle. The CDR3 reads CASSTRDIDTEAFF. CDR3 nucleotide sequence: TGTGCCAGCAGCACCCGGGACATAGACACTGAAGCTTTCTTT.

V and J are TRBV9 and TRBJ2-1; 16 nucleotides line up with TRBD2. V dropped 0 bases and J dropped 7; count of bases not matched to a gene: 19. This CDR3 is built from 22 residues. The V gene's germline CDR1 is SGDLS and CDR2 YYNGEE. The CDR3: CASSVVSGLGLAGGVLHNEQFF. The CDR3 region has the DNA TGTGCCAGCAGCGTAGTCTCGGGCTTGGGACTAGCGGGGGGGGTACTTCATAATGAGCAGTTCTTC.

V gene TRBV5-1 combines with J gene TRBJ1-5; perhaps TRBD1 as D (6 bases). Deletions cut 4 bases from V and 5 bases from J, with 16 bases between. The CDR3 extends over 15 amino acids. The V gene's germline CDR1 is SGHRS and CDR2 YFSETQ. In DNA, the CDR3 is TGCGCCAGCAGCCCGCCCTACAGGGACCATCAGCCCCAGCATTTT. Translating gives CASSPPYRDHQPQHF. The variable domain in full, with the rest retrieved from reference TRBV5-1 and TRBJ1-5, is KAGVTQTPRYLIKTRGQQVTLSCSPISGHRSVSWYQQTPGQGLQFLFEYFSETQRNKGNFPGRFSGRQFSNSRSEMNVSTLELGDSALYLCASSPPYRDHQPQHFGDGTRLSIL.

The chain recombines TRBV15 with TRBJ1-1, with D possibly TRBD1 on 6 matching bases. Trimming took 4 bases from V and 4 from J, leaving 13 bases between them. CDR3 size: 14 residues. Germline loops: CDR1 LNHNV, CDR2 YYDKDF (reference sequence). CDR3 sequence: CATSIGGGGTEAFF. CDR3 DNA: TGTGCCACCAGCATCGGGGGGGGCGGCACTGAAGCTTTCTTT.

The chain combines TRBV11-3 with TRBJ1-1; D possibly corresponds to TRBD1 (6 bases). The germline V and J ends were trimmed by 0 bases and 10 bases, with 9 bases remaining between them. This CDR3 is 12 amino acids long. Germline V gives CDR1 SGHNT, CDR2 YENEEA. CDR3: CASSLEGGRAFF. The CDR3 nucleotides are TGTGCCAGCAGCTTAGAGGGGGGGCGAGCTTTCTTT.

This clone is a singleton in its sample. The chain has TRBV2 and TRBJ1-5; D is undetermined. The V gene lost 6 bases and the J gene lost 5 bases, with 14 bases spanning the gap. In germline, CDR1 is SNHLY, CDR2 FYNNEI. This CDR3 has 14 residues. CDR3 protein: CASRGPGADQPQHF. The CDR3 region has the DNA TGTGCCAGCAGAGGACCCGGAGCGGATCAGCCCCAGCATTTT.

This chain's CDR3 is CASSVTGTGDEQYF. CDR3 in DNA: TGTGCCAGCAGCGTCACCGGGACAGGGGACGAGCAGTACTTC. The gene calls are TRBV9 and TRBJ2-7; 10 nucleotides agree with TRBD1. The CDR3 has 14 amino acids. Germline lookup yields CDR1 SGDLS and CDR2 YYNGEE. V trimming: 2 bases; J trimming: 5 bases; junction bases outside the gene matches: 4. Based on the CDR3 plus reference TRBV9 and TRBJ2-7, the full variable domain is DSGVTQTPKHLITATGQRVTLRCSPRSGDLSVYWYQQSLDQGLQFLIQYYNGEERAKGNILERFSAQQFPDLHSELNLSSLELGDSALYFCASSVTGTGDEQYFGPGTRLTVT.